This TCR beta chain was identified in a study of blood T cell repertoires in COVID-19. Turning to the study itself: Specimens from acute and convalescent COVID-19 originated in the United States, Italy and Spain. Sources were T cells, B-cell-depleted T cells, or PBMCs; the material itself was cDNA or gDNA.

V lost 5 bases to trimming and J lost 1 base; unmatched junction nucleotides: 13. The CDR3 extends over 17 amino acids. Germline lookup yields CDR1 LNHDA and CDR2 SQIVND (reference sequence). All enrollees were roughly 18 to 89 years old and from some 24 US areas. Clinical history as reported by participants underpinned cohort assignment. The method was immunoSEQ multiplex PCR; TCRdb's version includes in-frame clones alone and lacks a portion of them. Among a few hundred thousand clones listed, approximately 90% were seen once. The receptor comes from a middle-aged woman who had been exposed to COVID-19. The chain recombines TRBV19 with TRBJ1-1; 7 positions match TRBD1. Sequencing was performed on PBMCs or T cells enriched from blood (not recorded which). The CDR3 nucleotides read TGTGCCAGTAGTGATCGGAGGGGGCTTGTTTCGAACACTGAAGCTTTCTTT. As protein: CASSDRRGLVSNTEAFF.